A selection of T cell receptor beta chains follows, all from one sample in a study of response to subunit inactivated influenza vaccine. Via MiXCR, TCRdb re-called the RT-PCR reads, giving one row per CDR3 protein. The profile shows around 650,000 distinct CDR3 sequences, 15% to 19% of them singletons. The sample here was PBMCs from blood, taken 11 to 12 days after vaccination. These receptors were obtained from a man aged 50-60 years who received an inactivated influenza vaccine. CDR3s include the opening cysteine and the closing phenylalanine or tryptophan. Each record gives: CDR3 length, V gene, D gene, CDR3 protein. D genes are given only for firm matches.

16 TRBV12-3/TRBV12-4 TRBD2 CASSFKAGGPYNEQFF
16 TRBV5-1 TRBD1 CASSLDRGVYNSPLHF
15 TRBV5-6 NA CVSSLANTGTGELFF
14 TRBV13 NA CASSLSPTNEKLFF
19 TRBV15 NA CATSRDKGGPNPANYGYTF
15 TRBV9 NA CASTARGTNTGELFF
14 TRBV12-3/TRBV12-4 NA CASSFGGFNSPLHF
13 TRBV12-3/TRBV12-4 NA CASSPTGALVAFF
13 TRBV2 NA CASSESSWGEQYF
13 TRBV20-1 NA CSAREGATYEQYF
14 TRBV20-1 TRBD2 CSAETSGRGDIQYF
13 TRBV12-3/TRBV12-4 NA CASSMDRADTQYF
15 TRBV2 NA CASSGVASATYEQYF
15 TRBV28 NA CASTPAGTSQETQYF
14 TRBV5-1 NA CASSLEGTSGELFF
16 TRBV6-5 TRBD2 CASSSPLAGGADTQYF
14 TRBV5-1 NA CASSLDVGNQPQHF